This TCR beta chain was sequenced in a study of preoperative IRX-2 immunotherapy in early breast cancer. CDR1 is SGHTA and CDR2 is FQGNSA in the germline V gene. Trimming stripped 2 bases from V and 4 bases from J, with 15 bases between. The CDR3 spans 15 residues. Some clones are missing from TCRdb's copy, which holds only in-frame ones; the method was immunoSEQ multiplex PCR. The repertoire holds approximately 100,000 clones, roughly 89% seen once, with 2% to 2.5% in the top ten. The treatment here: preoperative locoregional IRX-2 cytokine immunotherapy. Samples came from a phase Ib trial of preoperative locoregional IRX-2 cytokine immunotherapy.

The genes are TRBV7-2 and TRBJ2-7, with D tentatively TRBD1 or TRBD2 (5 bases each). The starting material was tumor tissue, obtained after IRX-2 immunotherapy. This TCR was sampled from a human donor with breast cancer. This CDR3 is CASSLSRDGGYEQYF. CDR3 coding DNA: TGTGCCAGCAGCTTATCCCGGGACGGCGGGTACGAGCAGTACTTC.